This is a list of T cell receptor beta chains from one sample in a study of cytotoxic CD8 clonotypes in ibrutinib-treated CLL. Data came from immunoSEQ multiplex PCR; TCRdb stores just in-frame clones and leaves some out. The repertoire includes about 160,000 clones, roughly 80% of them detected once, and about 4.5% sits in the top ten. This specimen was PBMCs, taken after 24 months of ibrutinib treatment. Every receptor here comes from a human donor with chronic lymphocytic leukemia. Both conserved end residues are part of each CDR3. D genes are given only for firm matches. Some rows mark clone size as missing; the rest say once, few, many or name a class of expanded clone.

D gene: TRBD1; clone size: .; J gene: TRBJ2-2; V gene: TRBV7-9; CDR3 DNA: TGTGCCAGCAGCTTACTTCCGGGACAGGGACTAATGAACACCGGGGAGCTGTTTTTT; CDR3 protein: CASSLLPGQGLMNTGELFF
D gene: .; clone size: .; J gene: TRBJ2-3; V gene: TRBV30; CDR3 DNA: TGTGCCTGGAGTCCCGGGGTTGGAGGAGATACGCAGTATTTT; CDR3 protein: CAWSPGVGGDTQYF
D gene: .; clone size: .; J gene: TRBJ2-2; V gene: TRBV11-3; CDR3 DNA: TGTGCCAGCAGCTTAGGATCAGTCTGGAACACCGGGGAGCTGTTTTTT; CDR3 protein: CASSLGSVWNTGELFF
D gene: .; clone size: once; J gene: TRBJ1-3; V gene: TRBV4-1; CDR3 DNA: TGCGCCAGTTCGACAGGCAGCTCTGGAAACACCATATATTTT; CDR3 protein: CASSTGSSGNTIYF
D gene: .; clone size: .; J gene: TRBJ2-7; V gene: TRBV13; CDR3 DNA: TGTGCCAGCAGCTTGGGTCACTCCGTCATCTACGAGCAGTACTTC; CDR3 protein: CASSLGHSVIYEQYF
D gene: .; clone size: once; J gene: TRBJ2-7; V gene: TRBV19; CDR3 DNA: TGTGCCAGTAGTAGGCTCCACTCCTACGAGCAGTACTTC; CDR3 protein: CASSRLHSYEQYF
D gene: .; clone size: .; J gene: TRBJ2-1; V gene: TRBV5-1; CDR3 DNA: TGCGCCAGCAGCCCCTGGGACTGGGCCTACAATGAGCAGTTCTTC; CDR3 protein: CASSPWDWAYNEQFF
D gene: .; clone size: .; J gene: TRBJ1-1; V gene: TRBV21-1; CDR3 DNA: TGTGCCAGCGGGAGTCGGACAGGGAGGGTGACTGAAGCTTTCTTT; CDR3 protein: CASGSRTGRVTEAFF
D gene: .; clone size: .; J gene: TRBJ2-1; V gene: TRBV18; CDR3 DNA: TGTGCCAGCTCACCAAGGCAGGGAAGAGGGAATGAGCAGTTCTTC; CDR3 protein: CASSPRQGRGNEQFF
D gene: .; clone size: once; J gene: TRBJ2-3; V gene: TRBV9; CDR3 DNA: TGTGCCAGCAGCGTACCGAAGGTTCGGCTAGACAGTTCAGATACGCAGTATTTT; CDR3 protein: CASSVPKVRLDSSDTQYF
D gene: .; clone size: .; J gene: TRBJ2-5; V gene: TRBV4-2; CDR3 DNA: TGTGCCAGCAGCCAAGGTACAGCGTACCAAGAGACCCAGTACTTC; CDR3 protein: CASSQGTAYQETQYF
D gene: .; clone size: .; J gene: TRBJ2-5; V gene: TRBV5-4; CDR3 DNA: TGTGCCAGCAGCTTCGTTACCAGGGAAGAGACCCAGTACTTC; CDR3 protein: CASSFVTREETQYF
D gene: TRBD1; clone size: .; J gene: TRBJ1-2; V gene: TRBV6-1; CDR3 DNA: TGTGCCAGCAGTGAAGTCACGCAGGGGGTTGCCTATGGCTACACCTTC; CDR3 protein: CASSEVTQGVAYGYTF
D gene: .; clone size: .; J gene: TRBJ1-3; V gene: TRBV5-1; CDR3 DNA: TGCGCCAGCAGCTTGAGTCAAGGACGTCGCGGTGGCTCTGGAAACACCATATATTTT; CDR3 protein: CASSLSQGRRGGSGNTIYF
D gene: .; clone size: .; J gene: TRBJ2-1; V gene: TRBV7-3; CDR3 DNA: TGTGCCAGCAGCCTCTTAGCGTCTGAGCAGTTCTTC; CDR3 protein: CASSLLASEQFF
D gene: TRBD1; clone size: .; J gene: TRBJ1-1; V gene: TRBV5-1; CDR3 DNA: TGCGCCAGCAGCTCCTCGGGACAGTACACTGAAGCTTTCTTT; CDR3 protein: CASSSSGQYTEAFF
D gene: TRBD1; clone size: .; J gene: TRBJ1-2; V gene: TRBV6-1; CDR3 DNA: TGTGCCAGCATCCCCCAGGGGGTTAGCTATGGCTACACCTTC; CDR3 protein: CASIPQGVSYGYTF
D gene: .; clone size: .; J gene: TRBJ2-7; V gene: TRBV5-1; CDR3 DNA: TGCGCCAGCAGCTTGGGATGGGACTCCGCCTCCTACGAGCAGTACTTC; CDR3 protein: CASSLGWDSASYEQYF
D gene: .; clone size: .; J gene: TRBJ1-1; V gene: TRBV9; CDR3 DNA: TGTGCCAGTTCCAGGAACACTGAAGCTTTCTTT; CDR3 protein: CASSRNTEAFF
D gene: .; clone size: .; J gene: TRBJ2-3; V gene: TRBV28; CDR3 DNA: TGTGCCAGCAGTTTAGCTACAGATACGCAGTATTTT; CDR3 protein: CASSLATDTQYF
D gene: .; clone size: .; J gene: TRBJ1-3; V gene: TRBV28; CDR3 DNA: TGTGCCAGCAGTTCCCCCACGGGAAACACCATATATTTT; CDR3 protein: CASSSPTGNTIYF
D gene: .; clone size: .; J gene: TRBJ2-1; V gene: TRBV7-2; CDR3 DNA: TGTGCCAGCAGCTTTCTATACAATGAGCAGTTCTTC; CDR3 protein: CASSFLYNEQFF
D gene: .; clone size: .; J gene: TRBJ2-7; V gene: TRBV18; CDR3 DNA: TGTGCCAGCTCGTACGGGACAACCAGCTACGAGCAGTACTTC; CDR3 protein: CASSYGTTSYEQYF
D gene: TRBD1; clone size: .; J gene: TRBJ1-2; V gene: TRBV7-3; CDR3 DNA: TGTGCCAGCAGCTTAAGTTCAGGGGGCGTCTATGGCTACACCTTC; CDR3 protein: CASSLSSGGVYGYTF
D gene: TRBD2; clone size: .; J gene: TRBJ2-7; V gene: TRBV7-2; CDR3 DNA: TGTGCCAGCAGCATCACCGGGACTAGCGGCAGCTCCTACGAGCAGTACTTC; CDR3 protein: CASSITGTSGSSYEQYF
D gene: .; clone size: .; J gene: TRBJ1-2; V gene: TRBV29-1; CDR3 DNA: TGCAGCGTTGAAGGCGCCACTCCAAGCATAAACTATGGCTACACCTTC; CDR3 protein: CSVEGATPSINYGYTF